The 25 T cell receptor beta chains below come from one sample, sequenced in a study of cytomegalovirus exposure and HLA in healthy donors. The primer mix had 60 Vbeta and 13 Jbeta primers. Sequenced by immunoSEQ multiplex PCR; TCRdb stores in-frame clones only, minus some. The top ten hold 14% of the sample, which has 150,000 to 200,000 clones, around three quarters seen once. Sequenced: PBMCs. The receptors originated from a young woman in good health and CMV-seropositive.

CDR3 sequence reads: CASSYQGGEETQYF. Written as DNA, the CDR3 is TGTGCCAGCAGTTACCAAGGTGGGGAGGAGACCCAGTACTTC. This chain connects TRBV6-5 to TRBJ2-5; possibly TRBD2 for D (5 bases). The CDR3 spans 14 residues. V lost 2 bases and J 5 bases, leaving 12 bases between the germline ends. Per germline, CDR1 MNHEY and CDR2 SVGAGI.

The V gene is TRBV12-5, the J gene TRBJ2-2; 7 bases align to TRBD2. The germline V gene encodes CDR1 LGHNT and CDR2 FRNRAP. CDR3 length: 17 amino acids. Trimming took 6 bases from V and 2 from J; bases not matched to a gene: 12. The CDR3: CASGSGTTERNTGELFF. CDR3 nucleotide sequence: TGTGCTAGTGGCTCCGGGACTACCGAACGAAACACCGGGGAGCTGTTTTTT.

The chain has TRBV5-4 and TRBJ1-3, with a tentative D call TRBD1 (6 bases). Germline values: CDR1 SGHNT, CDR2 YYREEE (reference sequence). The CDR3 covers 17 residues. V was clipped by 0 bases and J by 0 bases, with 13 bases between them. CDR3: CASSLGGQGLSGNTIYF. DNA of the CDR3: TGTGCCAGCAGCTTGGGGGGGCAGGGCCTCTCTGGAAACACCATATATTTT.

The J gene is TRBJ1-5, the V gene TRBV4-1, with no clear D. The V and J ends lost 2 bases and 1 base respectively, with 6 bases between them. Germline loops: CDR1 MGHRA, CDR2 YSYEKL. The CDR3 contains 14 residues. CDR3 in amino acids: CASSQRRSNQPQHF. The CDR3 coding sequence is TGCGCCAGCAGCCAACGGAGGAGCAATCAGCCCCAGCATTTT.

The chain employs TRBV30 and TRBJ2-5; maybe TRBD2 (5 bases). The CDR3 sequence is 16 residues long. With 0 bases removed from V and 1 base from J, the gap between germline ends came to 15 bases. CDR1 and CDR2 (germline): GTSNPN, SVGIG (reference sequence). CDR3 region: CAWSVGLGGGQETQYF. The DNA of the CDR3 is TGTGCCTGGAGTGTAGGCTTAGGAGGAGGCCAAGAGACCCAGTACTTC.

The genes are TRBV2 and TRBJ1-6; 7 nucleotides line up with TRBD1. In germline, CDR1 is SNHLY, CDR2 FYNNEI. After removal of 1 base from V and 5 bases from J, the junction contained 2 bases not matched to a gene. This CDR3 has 15 amino acids. The CDR3 here is CASSEEQGDNSPLHF. The CDR3 DNA reads as TGTGCCAGCAGTGAAGAGCAGGGGGATAATTCACCCCTCCACTTT.

This rearrangement joins TRBV5-4 to TRBJ2-3; D unclear. CDR3 length equals 15 residues. With 0 bases removed from V and 0 bases from J, the gap between germline ends came to 8 bases. Germline V lookup: CDR1 SGHNT, CDR2 YYREEE (reference sequence). As DNA, the CDR3 is TGTGCCAGCAGCTTGGAGCACCCTAGCACAGATACGCAGTATTTT. This encodes CASSLEHPSTDTQYF.

The chain links TRBV5-1 to TRBJ1-2; 9 positions agree with TRBD1. V trimming: 1 base; J trimming: 0 bases; junction bases outside the gene matches: 4. CDR1 is SGHRS, CDR2 YFSETQ, per germline. This CDR3 has 16 amino acids. CDR3 DNA: TGCGCCAGCAGCTTGAGGGGACAGGGAGCTAACTATGGCTACACCTTC. As protein: CASSLRGQGANYGYTF.

V usage is TRBV19 and J usage is TRBJ2-7; 11 bases align to TRBD2. The CDR3 has 16 residues. Trimming cost V 5 bases and J 6 bases; bases outside gene matches: 12. Germline CDR1 and CDR2: LNHDA and SQIVND (reference sequence). The CDR3 loop is CASSPGLAGPFGEQYF. CDR3 nucleotide sequence: TGTGCCAGTAGTCCCGGACTAGCGGGTCCGTTTGGCGAGCAGTACTTC.

This clone was seen only a few times. The genes are TRBV9 and TRBJ2-3; 7 bases map to TRBD2. The J segment lost 3 bases and the V segment lost 1 base, leaving 8 bases of the junction unmatched. In germline, CDR1 is SGDLS, CDR2 YYNGEE. This CDR3 has 16 amino acids. CDR3 DNA: TGTGCCAGCAGCGTATGGGAGGGGAAGAGGACAGATACGCAGTATTTT. Protein sequence: CASSVWEGKRTDTQYF.

This chain joins TRBV9 and TRBJ1-4; D is unclear. CDR3 length: 14 amino acids. Deletions cut 2 bases from V and 8 bases from J, with 13 bases between. Germline V gene data show CDR1 as SGDLS and CDR2 as YYNGEE. The CDR3 DNA reads TGTGCCAGCAGCGTGGGCACACCCACCGAAAAACTGTTTTTT. Amino acid sequence: CASSVGTPTEKLFF. Using reference TRBV9 and TRBJ1-4 for the parts outside the CDR3, the full variable domain is DSGVTQTPKHLITATGQRVTLRCSPRSGDLSVYWYQQSLDQGLQFLIQYYNGEERAKGNILERFSAQQFPDLHSELNLSSLELGDSALYFCASSVGTPTEKLFFGSGTQLSVL.

The CDR3 loop is CASSPDRGPPLHF. The CDR3 DNA sequence: TGTGCCAGCAGCCCGGACAGGGGGCCCCCCCTCCACTTT. V gene TRBV6-1 combines with J gene TRBJ1-6; 11 bases match TRBD1. CDR1 and CDR2 (germline): MNHNS, SASEGT. V lost 6 bases to trimming and J lost 13 bases; unmatched junction nucleotides: 5. The CDR3 loop spans 13 amino acids.

There are a few counts of this clone. CDR3 residues: CASSLEREIYEQYF. CDR3 sequence (DNA): TGTGCCAGCAGCTTAGAGCGGGAAATCTACGAGCAGTACTTC. V usage is TRBV11-2 and J usage is TRBJ2-7; perhaps TRBD2 as D (6 bases). V was clipped by 0 bases and J by 3 bases, with 9 bases between them. This CDR3 is 14 amino acids long. Germline assignment: CDR1 SGHAT and CDR2 FQNNGV.

The rearrangement links TRBV6-1 to TRBJ2-5; tentative D call: TRBD1 (5 bases). Germline V CDR1 and CDR2: MNHNS, SASEGT. Deletions cut 4 bases from V and 5 bases from J, with 17 bases between. The CDR3 loop spans 15 amino acids. The CDR3 DNA follows: TGTGCCAGCAGTGGCCTACAGGCCCGAGGTGAGACCCAGTACTTC. Translating it yields CASSGLQARGETQYF.

The chain joins TRBV28 to TRBJ1-1, with a weak D call TRBD1 (5 bases). The CDR3 has 13 amino acids. The V gene's germline CDR1 is MDHEN and CDR2 SYDVKM. Trimming pared 4 bases from V and 4 bases from J, leaving 10 bases between. The CDR3 coding sequence is TGTGCCAGCAGTTCCAGGGTCGGCACTGAAGCTTTCTTT. It specifies CASSSRVGTEAFF.

Regarding this clone: Germline is not matched at one junction end, which may reflect a read error. The rearrangement links TRBV28 to TRBJ1-6; D unresolved. Germline V gene sequence: CDR1 MDHEN, CDR2 SYDVKM. This CDR3 region has 14 residues. CDR3 in amino acids: CASNGGWQTRPLDF. Here the CDR3 DNA reads TGTGCCAGCAACGGTGGGTGGCAGACTCGCCCCCTTGACTTT. Using reference TRBV28 and TRBJ1-6 for the parts outside the CDR3, the full variable domain is DVKVTQSSRYLVKRTGEKVFLECVQDMDHENMFWYRQDPGLGLRLIYFSYDVKMKEKGDIPEGYSVSREKKERFSLILESASTNQTSMYLCASNGGWQTRPLDFGNGTRLTVT.

The rearrangement links TRBV6-1 to TRBJ2-2; TRBD2 matches 11 bases. Germline CDR1 is MNHNS and CDR2 is SASEGT. This CDR3 is built from 15 residues. V lost 6 bases and J lost 8; bases outside the gene matches: 8. CDR3 coding DNA: TGTGCCAGCAGCCCTCTAGCGGGGGGATCTGGGGAGCTGTTTTTT. This sequence encodes CASSPLAGGSGELFF.

A note on this clone: Relative to the germline gene, one junction end is altered; a read error may explain this. The chain uses TRBV7-9 and TRBJ1-1, with D possibly being TRBD1 (6 bases). The germline V gene has CDR1 SEHNR and CDR2 FQNEAQ (reference sequence). The CDR3 spans 12 residues. The CDR3 protein is CSSSLDQGTAFF. CDR3 sequence (DNA): TGTTCCAGCAGCTTAGACCAGGGGACAGCTTTCTTT.

This chain uses TRBV7-9 with TRBJ1-5; D is possibly TRBD1 (5 bases). V lost 5 bases and J lost 7, with 15 bases in between. The CDR3 totals 14 residues. Looked up from germline, CDR1 is SEHNR and CDR2 is FQNEAQ (reference sequence). The DNA of the CDR3 is TGTGCCAGCAGCCCGGGCCCAGGGAACCAGCCCCAGCATTTT. Protein sequence: CASSPGPGNQPQHF.

The chain couples TRBV6-1 to TRBJ1-5; D ambiguous. This CDR3 comprises 12 residues. V was shortened by 8 bases and J by 3 bases, with 8 bases between the two germline ends. Looked up from germline, CDR1 is MNHNS and CDR2 is SASEGT. DNA for the CDR3: TGTGCCAGCGGGGAGTTCAATCAGCCCCAGCATTTT. Amino acids: CASGEFNQPQHF.

The chain is built from TRBV5-1 and TRBJ2-5, with D maybe TRBD1 (6 bases). The CDR3 is 15 residues long. Germline CDR1 is SGHRS and CDR2 is YFSETQ. Trimming took off 4 bases at V and 2 bases at J, with 15 bases between the two ends. CDR3 in amino acids: CASSAQGNRQETQYF. In DNA, the CDR3 is TGCGCCAGCAGCGCGCAGGGGAATCGGCAAGAGACCCAGTACTTC.

V and J are TRBV6-5 and TRBJ1-2; D may be TRBD1 (6 bases). The length of the CDR3 is 14 residues. Between the trimmed V and J ends, which lost 2 bases and 5 bases, there was a span of 12 bases. CDR1 MNHEY and CDR2 SVGAGI come from the germline V gene. CDR3 sequence reads: CASSYVQGYYGYTF. CDR3 coding DNA: TGTGCCAGCAGTTACGTACAGGGTTATTATGGCTACACCTTC.

This clone showed up just a few times. The J gene is TRBJ1-5, the V gene TRBV25-1; the D is unclear. Germline CDR1 is MGHDK and CDR2 is SYGVNS. V shed 4 bases and J shed 2 bases, with 9 bases lying between them. The CDR3 sequence is 14 residues long. The chain's CDR3 is CASSGLGGNQPQHF. In nucleotides, the CDR3 is TGTGCCAGCAGTGGCCTCGGGGGCAATCAGCCCCAGCATTTT.

The chain employs TRBV28 and TRBJ1-5; a weak D match, TRBD1 (6 bases). CDR3 size: 15 residues. Germline lookup yields CDR1 MDHEN and CDR2 SYDVKM. The V gene lost 5 bases and the J gene lost 3 bases, with 14 bases spanning the gap. The CDR3 loop reads CASSAGGANNQPQHF. Written as DNA, the CDR3 is TGTGCCAGCAGTGCGGGGGGCGCGAACAATCAGCCCCAGCATTTT. The full variable domain, in which reference TRBV28 and TRBJ1-5 provide the parts outside the CDR3, is DVKVTQSSRYLVKRTGEKVFLECVQDMDHENMFWYRQDPGLGLRLIYFSYDVKMKEKGDIPEGYSVSREKKERFSLILESASTNQTSMYLCASSAGGANNQPQHFGDGTRLSIL.

This rearrangement joins TRBV5-6 to TRBJ1-1, with a weak D call TRBD1 (6 bases). The CDR3 length is 12 residues. In germline, CDR1 is SGHDT, CDR2 YYEEEE. The V and J ends lost 2 bases and 10 bases respectively, with 12 bases between them. In DNA, the CDR3 is TGTGCCAGCAGCTTTAGACAGGCGGGAGCTTTCTTT. Translating it yields CASSFRQAGAFF.